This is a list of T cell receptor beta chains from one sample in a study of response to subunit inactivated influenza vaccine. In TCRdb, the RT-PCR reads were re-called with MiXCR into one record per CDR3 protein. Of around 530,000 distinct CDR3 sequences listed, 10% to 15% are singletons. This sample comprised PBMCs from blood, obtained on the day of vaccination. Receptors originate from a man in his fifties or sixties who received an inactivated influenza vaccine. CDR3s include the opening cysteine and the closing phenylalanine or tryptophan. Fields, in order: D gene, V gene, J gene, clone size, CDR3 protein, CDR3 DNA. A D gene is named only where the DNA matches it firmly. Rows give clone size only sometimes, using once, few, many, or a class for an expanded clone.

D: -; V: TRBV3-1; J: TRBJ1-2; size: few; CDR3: CASSQAWGRANYGYTF; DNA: TGTGCCAGCAGCCAAGCTTGGGGTAGAGCTAACTATGGCTACACCTTC
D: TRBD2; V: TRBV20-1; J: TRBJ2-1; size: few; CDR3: CSAPGLAGLSGSYNEQFF; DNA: TGCAGTGCTCCTGGACTAGCGGGACTTTCAGGCTCCTACAATGAGCAGTTCTTC
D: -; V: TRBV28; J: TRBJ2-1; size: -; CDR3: CASSSPSSGGSSYNEQFF; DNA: TGTGCCAGCAGTTCCCCCTCCAGTGGCGGTAGTTCCTACAATGAGCAGTTCTTC
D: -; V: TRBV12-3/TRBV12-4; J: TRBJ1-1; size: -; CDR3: CASSPGPEAFF; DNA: TGTGCCAGCAGTCCGGGGCCTGAAGCTTTCTTT
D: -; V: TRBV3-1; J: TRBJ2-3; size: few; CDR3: CASSQDHLQGWIGTDTQYF; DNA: TGTGCCAGCAGCCAAGATCACCTTCAAGGATGGATCGGCACAGATACGCAGTATTTT
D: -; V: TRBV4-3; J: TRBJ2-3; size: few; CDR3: CASSQDNRVGSDTQYF; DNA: TGCGCCAGCAGCCAAGATAACCGCGTCGGTTCAGATACGCAGTATTTT
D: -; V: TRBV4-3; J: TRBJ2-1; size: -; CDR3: CASSQNPGVTMRQFF; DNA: TGCGCCAGCAGCCAAAACCCCGGGGTAACAATGAGGCAGTTCTTC
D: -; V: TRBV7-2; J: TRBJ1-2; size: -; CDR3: CASSLGHRNYGYTF; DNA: TGTGCCAGCAGCTTAGGCCACAGAAACTATGGCTACACCTTC
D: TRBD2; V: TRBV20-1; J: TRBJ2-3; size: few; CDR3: CSARLAGGYGDTQYF; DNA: TGCAGTGCTAGGCTAGCGGGAGGATATGGAGATACGCAGTATTTT
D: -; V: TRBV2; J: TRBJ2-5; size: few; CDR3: CASDKTGHFYQETQYF; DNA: TGTGCCAGCGACAAAACGGGACACTTCTACCAAGAGACCCAGTACTTC
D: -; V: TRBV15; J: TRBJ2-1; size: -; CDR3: CATSRAKAGTNEQFF; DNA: TGTGCCACCAGCAGAGCGAAGGCGGGAACAAATGAGCAGTTCTTC
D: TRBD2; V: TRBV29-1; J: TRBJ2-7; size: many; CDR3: CSVKFRGDYYYEQYF; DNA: TGCAGCGTTAAGTTCCGGGGGGACTACTACTACGAGCAGTACTTC
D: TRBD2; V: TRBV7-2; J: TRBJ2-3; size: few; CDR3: CASSPTSGVGDTQYF; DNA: TGTGCCAGCAGCCCAACTAGCGGGGTAGGGGATACGCAGTATTTT
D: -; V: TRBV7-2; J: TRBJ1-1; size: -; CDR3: CASSLTSGVNTEAFF; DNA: TGTGCCAGCAGCTTAACCTCAGGGGTGAACACTGAAGCTTTCTTT
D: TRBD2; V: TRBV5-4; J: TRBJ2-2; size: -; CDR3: CASSSRATSGVGELFF; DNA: TGTGCCAGCAGCTCGAGGGCGACTAGCGGGGTCGGGGAGCTGTTTTTT
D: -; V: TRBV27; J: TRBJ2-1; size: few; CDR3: CASSPSRSHNEQFF; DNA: TGTGCCAGCAGCCCCTCCCGCTCCCACAATGAGCAGTTCTTC
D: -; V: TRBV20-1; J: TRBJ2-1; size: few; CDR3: CSARDLNHPARFF; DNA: TGCAGTGCTAGAGATCTCAACCACCCTGCGCGGTTCTTC
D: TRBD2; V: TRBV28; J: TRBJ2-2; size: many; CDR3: CASTRTSYKGGELFF; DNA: TGTGCCAGCACCCGGACTAGCTACAAGGGCGGGGAGCTGTTTTTT